The 26 T cell receptor beta chains below come from one sample, sequenced in a study of CD4 T cells in relation to SARS-CoV-2 and coronaviruses. For these receptors, no antigen is known. TCRdb's table, derived via immunoSEQ multiplex PCR, lists solely in-frame clones and lacks some. Seen here are approximately 43,000 clones, around 82% observed once, and the top ten hold 0.95% to 1.5%. Specimen: naive CD4+ T cells from PBMCs, cultured in vitro. Specified subset: naive CD4+ T cells isolated by negative enrichment. The origin of the receptors is an adult with COVID-19.

The rearrangement uses TRBV28 and TRBJ2-7, with TRBD2 identical over 9 bases. CDR3 length equals 14 residues. V was pared by 4 bases and J by 7 bases, with 8 bases of the junction left unmatched. The germline CDR1 and CDR2 sequences are MDHEN and SYDVKM. CDR3: CASSSFGGRGEQYF. As DNA, the CDR3 is TGTGCCAGCAGTTCGTTTGGCGGGAGGGGAGAGCAGTACTTC.

The chain employs TRBV4-1 and TRBJ2-3, with 8 bases that match TRBD2. J was trimmed by 3 bases and V by 1 base; bases with no gene match: 12. Germline V CDR1 and CDR2: MGHRA, YSYEKL. The CDR3 has 18 residues. The CDR3 DNA follows: TGCGCCAGCAGCCAAGTCGGCCAACTAGCGGCGGGAACAGATACGCAGTATTTT. As protein: CASSQVGQLAAGTDTQYF.

This clone has only one observation. This chain uses TRBV10-3 with TRBJ2-5; 8 nucleotides align to TRBD1. The CDR3 is 15 residues long. V lost 4 bases and J lost 1; bases outside the gene matches: 5. Germline-derived CDR1 and CDR2 are ENHRY and SYGVKD. CDR3 bases: TGTGCCATCAGTGCGAGACAGGGGCCCCAAGAGACCCAGTACTTC. Residues: CAISARQGPQETQYF.

The genes are TRBV4-1 and TRBJ2-7, with D perhaps TRBD2 (5 bases). CDR1 is MGHRA, CDR2 YSYEKL, per germline. V was cut by 10 bases and J by 3 bases, with 22 bases left in between. This CDR3 is 15 amino acids long. The CDR3 DNA follows: TGCGCCACCAGAGAAGTAGGGAGTTTGGACTACGAGCAGTACTTC. Translation: CATREVGSLDYEQYF.

This clone was detected only once. The rearrangement joins TRBV18 to TRBJ2-7; D uncertain. Trimming cost V 3 bases and J 3 bases, with 6 bases left between them. CDR1 and CDR2 from the germline V gene are KGHSH and LQKENI. This CDR3 region has 12 residues. The CDR3 here is CASSPENYEQYF. The CDR3 DNA reads TGTGCCAGCTCACCGGAGAACTACGAGCAGTACTTC.

The chain links TRBV2 to TRBJ2-6, with D perhaps matching TRBD2 (5 bases). Trimming left V 2 bases short and J 5 bases short, with 16 bases between. The CDR3 is 17 residues long. The V gene's germline CDR1 is SNHLY and CDR2 FYNNEI. The CDR3 nucleotides read TGTGCCAGCAGTGAACTGGTGAGGGCTGAGAGGGCCAACGTCCTGACTTTC. It translates to CASSELVRAERANVLTF.

V usage is TRBV6-2 or TRBV6-3 and J usage is TRBJ2-7; maybe TRBD1 (6 bases). V was shortened by 5 bases and J by 0 bases, with 11 bases between the two germline ends. Germline CDR1 reads MNHEY; CDR2 reads SVGEGT. This CDR3 has 14 amino acids. The CDR3 DNA reads TGTGCCAGCAGTCGGACAGCGAACTCCTACGAGCAGTACTTC. Amino acids: CASSRTANSYEQYF.

The chain links TRBV5-1 to TRBJ2-7; no definite D call. The V gene lost 7 bases and the J gene lost 1 base, with 18 bases spanning the gap. The CDR3 is 15 residues long. Germline CDR1 SGHRS, CDR2 YFSETQ. The DNA of the CDR3 is TGCGCCAGCTGCCCCCAGAGTCTTGGATCCTACGAGCAGTACTTC. Protein product: CASCPQSLGSYEQYF.

The rearrangement joins TRBV28 to TRBJ2-1; the match to TRBD2 covers 10 bases. This CDR3 region has 15 residues. Unmatched junction bases numbered 2, after V lost 4 bases and J lost 2 bases. Germline V gene lookup returns CDR1 MDHEN and CDR2 SYDVKM. The CDR3 region is CASSSSGRAYNEQFF. CDR3 coding DNA: TGTGCCAGCAGTTCCAGCGGGAGGGCCTACAATGAGCAGTTCTTC.

V and J are TRBV20-1 and TRBJ2-7; no reliable D call. The CDR3 loop spans 11 amino acids. Between the trimmed V and J ends, which lost 6 bases and 5 bases, there was a span of 11 bases. Germline V lookup: CDR1 DFQATT, CDR2 SNEGSKA (reference sequence). The CDR3, as DNA: TGCAGTGCCCCAATTCTCGACGAGCAGTACTTC. It is translated as CSAPILDEQYF.

The V gene is TRBV3-1 (or the pseudogene TRBV3-2), the J gene TRBJ2-2, with 9 bases identical to TRBD2. V was clipped by 3 bases and J by 5 bases; unmatched bases: 7. The CDR3 spans 16 residues. CDR1 is LGHDT, CDR2 YNNKEL, per germline (reference sequence). CDR3 loop: CASSQFSGGLTGELFF. CDR3 coding DNA: TGTGCCAGCAGCCAGTTTAGCGGGGGCTTAACCGGGGAGCTGTTTTTT.

The J gene is TRBJ1-5, the V gene TRBV7-2, with 7 bases identical to TRBD1. Germline lookup yields CDR1 SGHTA and CDR2 FQGNSA. This CDR3 spans 18 amino acids. J lost 0 bases, V lost 5 bases, and 13 bases had no gene match. CDR3 region: CASSPSGTDSYSNQPQHF. CDR3 DNA: TGTGCCAGCAGCCCATCCGGGACAGACTCTTATAGCAATCAGCCCCAGCATTTT.

The chain carries TRBV10-3 and TRBJ2-3, with D possibly being TRBD2 (6 bases). V lost 6 bases and J 5 bases, leaving 6 bases between the germline ends. The CDR3 has 11 residues. The V gene's germline CDR1 is ENHRY and CDR2 SYGVKD. CDR3 sequence (DNA): TGTGCCATCAGGGGGGGAGATACGCAGTATTTT. This translates into CAIRGGDTQYF.

The chain joins TRBV28 to TRBJ2-1; TRBD2 matches 12 bases. Per germline, CDR1 MDHEN and CDR2 SYDVKM. This CDR3 is 16 amino acids long. V was clipped by 3 bases and J by 7 bases; unmatched bases: 7. CDR3 loop: CASSLQSGLAGNEQFF. CDR3 sequence (DNA): TGTGCCAGCAGTTTGCAGAGCGGACTAGCGGGAAATGAGCAGTTCTTC.

The V gene is TRBV12-5, the J gene TRBJ2-2; a possible D gene is TRBD2 (6 bases). CDR1 is LGHNT and CDR2 is FRNRAP in the germline V gene. With 3 bases removed from V and 1 base from J, the gap between germline ends came to 12 bases. The CDR3 covers 16 residues. Here the CDR3 reads CASGFLTGRNTGELFF. The CDR3 bases are TGTGCTAGTGGTTTCCTTACCGGGAGGAACACCGGGGAGCTGTTTTTT.

The genes are TRBV11-2 and TRBJ2-5; 7 bases map to TRBD1. Germline CDR1 SGHAT, CDR2 FQNNGV. With V trimmed by 5 bases and J by 5 bases, 11 bases remained unmatched. The CDR3 runs to 15 residues. The CDR3 DNA is TGTGCCAGCAGCGCCCTACAGGGGCCCTATGAGACCCAGTACTTC. It codes for CASSALQGPYETQYF.

The chain carries TRBV7-8 and TRBJ2-5; the match to TRBD1 covers 8 bases. V was clipped by 5 bases and J by 7 bases; unmatched bases: 15. The V gene's germline CDR1 is SGHVS and CDR2 FQNEAQ. CDR3 size: 16 residues. The CDR3 protein is CASSIQTGAEGGTQYF. The CDR3 DNA is TGTGCCAGCAGCATACAGACAGGGGCAGAGGGGGGGACCCAGTACTTC. Based on the CDR3 plus reference TRBV7-8 and TRBJ2-5, the full variable domain is GAGVSQSPRYKVAKRGQDVALRCDPISGHVSLFWYQQALGQGPEFLTYFQNEAQLDKSGLPSDRFFAERPEGSVSTLKIQRTQQEDSAVYLCASSIQTGAEGGTQYFGPGTRLLVL.

J is TRBJ2-7 and V is TRBV23-1, with unresolved D. TRBV23-1 is treated as an ORF (open reading frame) with a function not yet certain. Between the trimmed V and J ends, which lost 3 bases and 0 bases, there was a span of 3 bases. This CDR3 has 12 residues. CDR3 bases: TGCGCCAGCAGTCACGTCTCCTACGAGCAGTACTTC. This encodes CASSHVSYEQYF.

V gene TRBV6-2 or TRBV6-3 combines with J gene TRBJ2-1; 10 nucleotides line up with TRBD2. The ends lost 6 bases at V and 5 bases at J; junction bases unmatched: 7. Germline CDR1 and CDR2: MNHEY and SVGEGT. The CDR3 consists of 15 residues. The CDR3 protein is CASSPLAGANNEQFF. For the CDR3, the DNA is TGTGCCAGCAGCCCTCTAGCGGGAGCAAACAATGAGCAGTTCTTC.

The V gene is TRBV7-6, the J gene TRBJ1-3; the match to TRBD1 covers 9 bases. The germline V gene encodes CDR1 SGHVS and CDR2 FNYEAQ. This CDR3 is built from 15 residues. The J segment lost 3 bases and the V segment lost 5 bases, leaving 5 bases of the junction unmatched. CDR3 amino acids: CASSLGTGIGNTIYF. CDR3 in DNA: TGTGCCAGCAGCCTCGGGACAGGGATTGGAAACACCATATATTTT.

The chain couples TRBV5-1 to TRBJ2-3; 14 nucleotides agree with TRBD2. From germline, CDR1 is SGHRS and CDR2 YFSETQ. V lost 4 bases, J lost 3 bases, and 10 bases stayed unmatched. This CDR3 contains 18 residues. The CDR3 reads CASSLPGLAGAGTDTQYF. CDR3 sequence (DNA): TGCGCCAGCAGCCTACCGGGACTAGCGGGAGCTGGTACAGATACGCAGTATTTT.

This chain connects TRBV18 to TRBJ1-1, with D tentatively TRBD1 (6 bases). Germline V gene lookup returns CDR1 KGHSH and CDR2 LQKENI. This CDR3 comprises 14 residues. V was shortened by 3 bases and J by 1 base, with 9 bases between the two germline ends. The CDR3 reads CASSPRTANTEAFF. The CDR3, as DNA: TGTGCCAGCTCACCTCGGACAGCGAACACTGAAGCTTTCTTT.

This clone came up once. The chain recombines TRBV6-5 with TRBJ1-1; D not certain. Trimming shortened V by 0 bases and J by 6 bases, and 8 bases separated the two germline ends. The V gene's germline CDR1 is MNHEY and CDR2 SVGAGI. This CDR3 region has 13 residues. The CDR3 nucleotides are TGTGCCAGCAGTTACTCGGGGAGGGCTGAAGCTTTCTTT. Translated: CASSYSGRAEAFF.

The rearrangement joins TRBV6-4 to TRBJ2-1; 8 bases match TRBD2. V lost 2 bases and J lost 8; bases outside the gene matches: 8. The CDR3 spans 15 residues. From germline, CDR1 is MRHNA and CDR2 SNTAGT. CDR3: CASSDRREGLHEQFF. CDR3 in DNA: TGTGCCAGCAGTGACCGACGGGAGGGCCTCCATGAGCAGTTCTTC.

The chain has TRBV4-2 and TRBJ2-3; the D call may be TRBD1 or TRBD2 (5 bases each). The V end lost 5 bases, the J end lost 9 bases, and 18 bases lay between the germline ends. CDR3 length: 14 residues. Per the germline V gene, CDR1 is LGHNA and CDR2 is YNFKEQ. This chain's CDR3 is CASSMGSRGDTQYF. The CDR3 nucleotides are TGTGCCAGCAGCATGGGTTCGAGGGGAGACACGCAGTATTTT.

The rearrangement joins TRBV28 to TRBJ2-3, with 12 bases aligning to TRBD2. There are 15 residues in the CDR3. J was trimmed by 4 bases and V by 6 bases; bases with no gene match: 5. The germline V gene encodes CDR1 MDHEN and CDR2 SYDVKM. The CDR3 protein is CASSETSGSSDTQYF. The CDR3 DNA sequence: TGTGCCAGCAGCGAGACTAGCGGGAGTTCAGATACGCAGTATTTT.